The 26 T cell receptor beta chains given below trace back to one sample, sequenced in a study of blood T cells in healthy people across ages. Together with a sample-barcoded 5' primer, a J-beta primer mix was included in a second PCR lasting about 6 to 11 cycles. TCRdb reanalysed the 5' RACE reads using MiXCR and keeps one entry per CDR3 protein. Among over a million distinct CDR3 sequences, over 35% were seen once, and the ten largest hold 15% to 20%. Specimen: blood. Every receptor here comes from a woman aged 55-69 years in good health.

The rearrangement joins TRBV20-1 to TRBJ2-7; 10 bases agree with TRBD1. CDR3 size: 12 residues. V lost 7 bases to trimming and J lost 5 bases; unmatched junction nucleotides: 5. Germline V gene sequence: CDR1 DFQATT, CDR2 SNEGSKA (reference sequence). The CDR3: CSGQGAFDEQYF. As DNA, the CDR3 is TGCAGTGGACAGGGGGCGTTCGACGAGCAGTACTTC.

This clonotype was observed a few times. The DNA for the CDR3 is TGCGCCAGCAGCGCACCCGACCGGGACAGGGGGAAAGAGACCCAGTACTTC. It is translated as CASSAPDRDRGKETQYF. V is TRBV5-1 and J is TRBJ2-5; 11 bases align to TRBD1. From germline, CDR1 is SGHRS and CDR2 YFSETQ. The length of the CDR3 is 17 residues. The V gene end was trimmed by 4 bases and the J gene end by 3 bases; junction bases not matched to a gene: 11.

The chain employs TRBV27 and TRBJ2-1; D unclear. V was clipped by 5 bases and J by 7 bases, with 12 bases between them. This CDR3 is 13 amino acids long. Germline CDR1 and CDR2: MNHEY and SMNVEV (reference sequence). CDR3 residues: CASSMSRLNEQFF. CDR3 nucleotides: TGTGCCAGCAGTATGAGCCGACTTAATGAGCAGTTCTTC.

This clonotype has a handful of counts. V and J are TRBV7-2 and TRBJ2-5; D perhaps matches TRBD2 (5 bases). CDR1 is SGHTA and CDR2 is FQGNSA in the germline V gene. The V gene lost 7 bases and the J gene lost 2 bases, with 11 bases spanning the gap. The CDR3 has 13 amino acids. The CDR3 DNA reads as TGTGCCAGCACCCTCAGACTACAAGAGACCCAGTACTTC. Residues: CASTLRLQETQYF.

This clonotype was counted between two and nine times. The chain links TRBV5-1 to TRBJ2-1; D not certain. CDR1 is SGHRS and CDR2 is YFSETQ in the germline V gene. This CDR3 contains 16 residues. V lost 0 bases and J 4 bases, leaving 14 bases between the germline ends. CDR3 nucleotide sequence: TGCGCCAGCAGCTTGGCCGCCAATCGCCTGTACAATGAGCAGTTCTTC. This translates into CASSLAANRLYNEQFF.

The chain's CDR3 is CATSRGLGTVGTEAFF. CDR3 DNA sequence: TGTGCCACCAGCAGAGGGTTGGGGACAGTAGGCACTGAAGCTTTCTTT. The chain uses TRBV15 and TRBJ1-1, with 7 bases fitting TRBD1. The germline CDR1 and CDR2 sequences are LNHNV and YYDKDF (reference sequence). Trimming at V came to 1 base and at J to 4 bases, leaving 9 bases not matched to a gene. The CDR3 is 16 amino acids.

The gene calls are TRBV11-1 and TRBJ2-1; 9 positions match TRBD1. J was trimmed by 7 bases and V by 4 bases; bases with no gene match: 11. CDR1 SGHAT and CDR2 FQDESV come from the germline V gene (reference sequence). This CDR3 has 16 residues. Here the CDR3 DNA reads TGTGCCAGCAGCTCAATGGGACAGGGAGGTAGGAATGAGCAGTTCTTC. Protein sequence: CASSSMGQGGRNEQFF. Supplemented by reference TRBV11-1 and TRBJ2-1, the full variable domain reads EAEVAQSPRYKITEKSQAVAFWCDPISGHATLYWYRQILGQGPELLVQFQDESVVDDSQLPKDRFSAERLKGVDSTLKIQPAELGDSAMYLCASSSMGQGGRNEQFFGPGTRLTVL.

The V and J genes are TRBV7-2 and TRBJ2-3; D ambiguous. The CDR3 spans 18 residues. Trimming stripped 3 bases from V and 0 bases from J, with 19 bases between. Per the germline V gene, CDR1 is SGHTA and CDR2 is FQGNSA. The CDR3 sequence: CASSFNGGVFTSTDTQYF. CDR3 nucleotide sequence: TGTGCCAGCAGCTTCAACGGTGGGGTTTTCACTAGCACAGATACGCAGTATTTT. The whole variable domain, remainder taken from reference TRBV7-2 and TRBJ2-3, is GAGVSQSPSNKVTEKGKDVELRCDPISGHTALYWYRQSLGQGLEFLIYFQGNSAPDKSGLPSDRFSAERTGGSVSTLTIQRTQQEDSAVYLCASSFNGGVFTSTDTQYFGPGTRLTVL.

The sample holds many counts of this clonotype. V is TRBV18 and J is TRBJ2-3, with unresolved D. Germline CDR1 is KGHSH and CDR2 is LQKENI. This CDR3 contains 14 residues. V lost 8 bases, J lost 0 bases, and 12 bases lay in between. This chain's CDR3 is CASSPASSTDTQYF. CDR3 nucleotide sequence: TGTGCCAGCAGCCCCGCGTCTAGCACAGATACGCAGTATTTT.

This clonotype showed up just a few times. The chain carries TRBV5-6 and TRBJ2-5; D not certain. V dropped 0 bases and J dropped 6 bases, with 12 bases sitting between them. This CDR3 has 14 residues. From germline, CDR1 is SGHDT and CDR2 YYEEEE. The CDR3 protein is CASSLVFSTKTQYF. The CDR3 DNA reads TGTGCCAGCAGCTTGGTGTTTTCGACGAAGACCCAGTACTTC. Variable domain in full (rest from reference TRBV5-6 and TRBJ2-5): DAGVTQSPTHLIKTRGQQVTLRCSPKSGHDTVSWYQQALGQGPQFIFQYYEEEERQRGNFPDRFSGHQFPNYSSELNVNALLLGDSALYLCASSLVFSTKTQYFGPGTRLLVL.

This clonotype came up many times. This chain connects TRBV20-1 to TRBJ2-1; a weak D match, TRBD1 (5 bases). V was pared by 3 bases and J by 9 bases, with 15 bases between. This CDR3 is 13 amino acids long. Germline assignment: CDR1 DFQATT and CDR2 SNEGSKA (reference sequence). The CDR3 coding sequence is TGCAGTGCTAGGGGGCCCCTATTGGGTGAGCAGTTCTTC. Its translation: CSARGPLLGEQFF.

This clonotype was detected a few times. The rearrangement links TRBV15 to TRBJ1-6; the D is unclear. The CDR3 is 13 residues long. With 1 base removed from V and 7 bases from J, the gap between germline ends came to 5 bases. The V gene's germline CDR1 is LNHNV and CDR2 YYDKDF (reference sequence). Here the CDR3 reads CATSRGRNSPLHF. The CDR3 DNA reads as TGTGCCACCAGCAGAGGGAGGAATTCACCCCTCCACTTT.

The chain couples TRBV7-9 to TRBJ2-1, with unresolved D. This CDR3 has 12 residues. V was shortened by 5 bases and J by 8 bases, with 10 bases between the two germline ends. CDR1 is SEHNR, CDR2 FQNEAQ, per germline (reference sequence). In nucleotides, the CDR3 is TGTGCCAGCAGCCCCGTGTTCGATGAGCAGTTCTTC. Its protein is CASSPVFDEQFF.

The J gene is TRBJ2-3, the V gene TRBV12-3 or TRBV12-4, with D perhaps TRBD1 (6 bases). The CDR3 contains 16 residues. The V and J ends lost 6 bases and 0 bases respectively, with 16 bases between them. This CDR3 is CASRSFRQGSTDTQYF. The CDR3 DNA reads TGTGCCAGCAGATCCTTTCGGCAGGGGAGCACAGATACGCAGTATTTT.

This clonotype was counted only a few times. The genes are TRBV7-9 and TRBJ2-3; perhaps TRBD2 as D (5 bases). V lost 3 bases, J lost 4 bases, and 17 bases lay in between. Per the germline V gene, CDR1 is SEHNR and CDR2 is FQNEAQ (reference sequence). The CDR3 totals 16 residues. The CDR3 DNA reads as TGTGCCAGCAGCTTCCGACTCCCAACGGGGTCAGATACGCAGTATTTT. It codes for CASSFRLPTGSDTQYF.

A single count supports this clonotype. The chain recombines TRBV6-6 with TRBJ1-2; D gene unclear. V shed 2 bases and J shed 8 bases, with 15 bases lying between them. This CDR3 spans 14 amino acids. From germline, CDR1 is MNHNY and CDR2 SVGAGI (reference sequence). The CDR3 protein is CASSYLTRQDGYTF. DNA for the CDR3: TGTGCCAGCAGTTACCTGACAAGGCAGGACGGCTACACCTTC.

The chain combines TRBV20-1 with TRBJ2-4; 7 bases line up with TRBD1. Germline CDR1 reads DFQATT; CDR2 reads SNEGSKA (reference sequence). With V trimmed by 6 bases and J by 4 bases, 12 bases remained unmatched. The length of the CDR3 is 15 residues. The CDR3 loop reads CSATRPGQSKNIQYF. For the CDR3, the DNA is TGCAGTGCAACCCGACCGGGACAGAGTAAAAACATTCAGTACTTC.

The chain couples TRBV16 to TRBJ2-7; 9 bases fit TRBD2. V shed 2 bases, J shed 0 bases, and the junction held 11 bases outside the gene matches. The CDR3 has 18 residues. Looked up from germline, CDR1 is KGHSY and CDR2 is FQNENV. The CDR3 bases are TGTGCCAGCAGCCAACCATCTCTGCGGGAGGGGAGCTCCTACGAGCAGTACTTC. Translation gives CASSQPSLREGSSYEQYF.

This clonotype came up a few times. The chain joins TRBV12-3 or TRBV12-4 to TRBJ1-2; TRBD1 might be the D (5 bases). The CDR3 runs 12 residues. V was cut by 7 bases and J by 8 bases, with 14 bases left in between. The CDR3 DNA reads TGTGCCAGCAACATGGGGGGAAGCGGCTACACCTTC. Its translation: CASNMGGSGYTF.

In this sample, this clonotype turned up a few times. V is TRBV20-1 and J is TRBJ2-1, with 7 positions matching TRBD2. Per germline, CDR1 DFQATT and CDR2 SNEGSKA (reference sequence). The CDR3 has 14 amino acids. V trimming: 0 bases; J trimming: 4 bases; junction bases outside the gene matches: 3. CDR3 nucleotide sequence: TGCAGTGCTAGAGAGGCGGGAGCGTACAATGAGCAGTTCTTC. Its translation is CSAREAGAYNEQFF.

This clonotype was counted between two and nine times. This chain links TRBV4-2 with TRBJ2-1; 8 bases are a match to TRBD2. Trimming took 2 bases from V and 8 from J; bases not matched to a gene: 11. CDR1 and CDR2 from the germline V gene are LGHNA and YNFKEQ. The CDR3 contains 16 residues. CDR3 sequence (DNA): TGTGCCAGCAGCCAAATCTCGAGCGGGGGAGCAGATGAGCAGTTCTTC. This translates into CASSQISSGGADEQFF.

This clonotype was detected a few times. The chain couples TRBV12-3 or TRBV12-4 to TRBJ2-1; no clear D gene. The length of the CDR3 is 16 residues. V was cut by 2 bases and J by 0 bases, with 11 bases left in between. The CDR3 is CASSLPSKSSYNEQFF. The CDR3 DNA follows: TGTGCCAGCAGTTTACCCTCGAAGAGCTCCTACAATGAGCAGTTCTTC.

In DNA, the CDR3 is TGTGCCAGCAGCCCAGGGCCGGAAGAGACCCAGTACTTC. Translated: CASSPGPEETQYF. V gene TRBV7-6 combines with J gene TRBJ2-5; perhaps TRBD1 as D (5 bases). Germline V gene sequence: CDR1 SGHVS, CDR2 FNYEAQ. The CDR3 spans 13 residues. The V gene lost 5 bases and the J gene lost 3 bases, with 10 bases spanning the gap.

In its sample, this clonotype was seen a few times. The chain uses TRBV5-6 and TRBJ2-7; D tentatively fits TRBD1 or TRBD2 (5 bases each). The CDR3 has 17 residues. V was clipped by 2 bases and J by 6 bases, with 24 bases between them. Looked up from germline, CDR1 is SGHDT and CDR2 is YYEEEE. DNA of the CDR3: TGTGCCAGCAGCTTCGGATATCCCGGGCGAGGGGAAGGCGAGCAGTACTTC. It codes for CASSFGYPGRGEGEQYF. Complete variable domain (other parts from reference TRBV5-6 and TRBJ2-7): DAGVTQSPTHLIKTRGQQVTLRCSPKSGHDTVSWYQQALGQGPQFIFQYYEEEERQRGNFPDRFSGHQFPNYSSELNVNALLLGDSALYLCASSFGYPGRGEGEQYFGPGTRLTVT.

The V and J genes are TRBV9 and TRBJ2-7; either TRBD1 or TRBD2 may fit D (5 bases each). Germline CDR1 SGDLS, CDR2 YYNGEE. The CDR3 is made up of 19 amino acids. Trimming removed 0 bases from V and 0 bases from J, with 22 bases in between. The CDR3 sequence: CASSVGTGTPLLGSYEQYF. Here the CDR3 DNA reads TGTGCCAGCAGCGTAGGAACCGGGACCCCGCTCCTAGGCTCCTACGAGCAGTACTTC.

This clonotype was observed a handful of times. This chain connects TRBV21-1 to TRBJ2-4; the table gives TRBD2 as D, unverified against the DNA. Matching the DNA end better, TRBJ2-7 makes the J call doubtful. TRBV21-1 is deemed a pseudogene. This CDR3 has 16 amino acids. In nucleotides, the CDR3 is TGTGCCAGCAGCAATGTGCCTAGCGGGAGGCTCTACGAGCAGTACTTC. Its translation is CASSNVPSGRLYEQYF.